This T cell receptor beta chain was captured in a study of blood T cell repertoires in COVID-19. With regard to this clone: This sample includes further DNA sequences coding for the same CDR3.

The junction had 2 bases not matched to a gene; V was cut back by 6 bases and J by 0 bases. The CDR3 extends over 13 amino acids. Per the germline V gene, CDR1 is MNHEY and CDR2 is SMNVEV (reference sequence). Measured with immunoSEQ multiplex PCR; TCRdb has only the in-frame clones, and not every one. This sample has roughly 250,000 clones, with 70% to 90% found just once. The rearrangement joins TRBV27 to TRBJ2-7; 7 bases are shared with TRBD1. The receptor was isolated from a young woman with COVID-19, enrolled during active disease. Sequences were obtained from peripheral blood. The CDR3 DNA follows: TGTGCCAGCAGCTACAGGGGCTCCTACGAGCAGTACTTC. Protein sequence: CASSYRGSYEQYF.